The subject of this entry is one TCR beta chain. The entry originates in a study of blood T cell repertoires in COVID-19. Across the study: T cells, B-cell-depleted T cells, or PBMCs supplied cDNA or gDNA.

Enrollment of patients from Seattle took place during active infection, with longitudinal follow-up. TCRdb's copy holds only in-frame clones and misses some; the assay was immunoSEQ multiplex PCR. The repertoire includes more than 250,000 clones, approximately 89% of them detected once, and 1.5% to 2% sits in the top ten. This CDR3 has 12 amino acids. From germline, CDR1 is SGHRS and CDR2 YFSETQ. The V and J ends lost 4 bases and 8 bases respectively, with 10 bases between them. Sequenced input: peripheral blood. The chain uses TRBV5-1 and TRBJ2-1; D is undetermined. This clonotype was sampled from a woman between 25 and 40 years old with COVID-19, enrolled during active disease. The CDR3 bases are TGCGCCAGCAGCCCTACCTTACATGAGCAGTTCTTC. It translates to CASSPTLHEQFF.